This TCR beta chain was documented in a study of cytomegalovirus exposure and HLA in healthy donors. With 2 bases removed from V and 7 bases from J, the gap between germline ends came to 7 bases. Germline lookup yields CDR1 SGHRS and CDR2 YFSETQ. This CDR3 has 11 residues. 13 Jbeta primers and 60 Vbeta primers were used for the PCR. The protocol was immunoSEQ multiplex PCR, while the TCRdb copy is restricted to in-frame clones and leaves out a portion. The table shows about 120,000 clones, with approximately 17% occurring only once. In this sample, this clone turned up a few times. Its antigen is as yet unknown. General study findings and limits: A later analysis linked more than 15,000 TCR beta sequences to HLA alleles at 0.05 false discovery rate.

This chain connects TRBV5-1 to TRBJ2-7; D remains unclear. The sequencing input was PBMCs. This TCR was recovered from a female donor in good health and CMV-seropositive. The DNA of the CDR3 is TGCGCCAGCAGCTTCGCTGAGGAGCAGTACTTC. It is translated as CASSFAEEQYF.